The next 8 T cell receptor beta chains were all read from a single sample in a study of chemoradiotherapy in HPV16-positive cancers. Measured with immunoSEQ multiplex PCR; TCRdb has only the in-frame clones, and not every one. The data contain around 19,000 clones, more than 85% of them singletons. Here the sequenced sample was blood, taken from a patient who underwent chemoradiotherapy. The receptors here all came from a human donor with HPV-associated anogenital cancer.

The V call is TRBV9, the J call TRBJ2-3; D is unresolved. The CDR3 sequence is 15 residues long. V lost 0 bases and J 2 bases, leaving 10 bases between the germline ends. CDR1 and CDR2 from the germline V gene are SGDLS and YYNGEE. This CDR3 is CASSVEGDPTDTQYF. The DNA of the CDR3 is TGTGCCAGCAGCGTAGAAGGTGATCCCACAGATACGCAGTATTTT.

In its sample, this clone was seen once. V usage is TRBV9 and J usage is TRBJ1-2, with 8 bases fitting TRBD1. The V and J ends lost 0 bases and 4 bases, in that order; junction bases with no gene match: 11. CDR1 is SGDLS and CDR2 is YYNGEE in the germline V gene. The CDR3 extends over 17 amino acids. CDR3 sequence: CASSVVGTGGAPYGYTF. DNA of the CDR3: TGTGCCAGCAGCGTAGTTGGCACAGGGGGAGCCCCCTATGGCTACACCTTC.

This clone was detected only a few times. The chain has TRBV6-6 and TRBJ2-7, with 13 bases identical to TRBD2. The CDR3 has 14 amino acids. CDR1 is MNHNY, CDR2 SVGAGI, per germline (reference sequence). With V trimmed by 7 bases and J by 4 bases, 4 bases remained unmatched. The CDR3 spells CASKLTSGGYEQYF. CDR3 nucleotides: TGTGCCAGCAAACTGACTAGCGGGGGGTACGAGCAGTACTTC.

This clone has more than one count but fewer than ten. V usage is TRBV5-1 and J usage is TRBJ1-1; D might be TRBD1 (5 bases). Trimming left V 2 bases short and J 1 base short, with 21 bases between. This CDR3 region has 18 residues. Germline assignment: CDR1 SGHRS and CDR2 YFSETQ. As DNA, the CDR3 is TGCGCCAGCAGCTTTGGCCTCCGGGGTGCCGGGGGGAACACTGAAGCTTTCTTT. Amino acid sequence: CASSFGLRGAGGNTEAFF. Together with reference TRBV5-1 and TRBJ1-1, the CDR3 gives the full variable domain: KAGVTQTPRYLIKTRGQQVTLSCSPISGHRSVSWYQQTPGQGLQFLFEYFSETQRNKGNFPGRFSGRQFSNSRSEMNVSTLELGDSALYLCASSFGLRGAGGNTEAFFGQGTRLTVV.

The genes are TRBV2 and TRBJ1-3; D is unresolved. Germline loops: CDR1 SNHLY, CDR2 FYNNEI. The CDR3 is 12 residues long. V was pared by 3 bases and J by 5 bases, with 5 bases between. CDR3 protein: CASSDPRNTIYF. The CDR3 DNA follows: TGTGCCAGCAGTGACCCGAGAAACACCATATATTTT.

The chain links TRBV5-1 to TRBJ2-7; 8 bases fit TRBD1. The CDR3 is made up of 14 amino acids. V lost 0 bases, J lost 3 bases, and 2 bases stayed unmatched. Germline V gene sequence: CDR1 SGHRS, CDR2 YFSETQ. The CDR3 DNA sequence: TGCGCCAGCAGCTTGGGACAGGGGAACTACGAGCAGTACGTC. Residues: CASSLGQGNYEQYV.

V is TRBV7-9 and J is TRBJ1-2; no clear D gene. The CDR3 sequence is 14 residues long. The germline V gene encodes CDR1 SEHNR and CDR2 FQNEAQ (reference sequence). Trimming removed 1 base at V and 4 bases at J, with 10 bases between. The CDR3 loop is CASSLGEFGYGYTF. The CDR3 DNA is TGTGCCAGCAGCTTAGGGGAGTTCGGCTATGGCTACACCTTC.

The V gene is TRBV25-1, the J gene TRBJ1-1; 10 bases line up with TRBD1. V lost 5 bases to trimming and J lost 0 bases; unmatched junction nucleotides: 9. The germline V gene encodes CDR1 MGHDK and CDR2 SYGVNS. There are 17 residues in the CDR3. The CDR3 coding sequence is TGTGCCAGCAGTTTCCGAAGACAGGGGGCTTTGAACACTGAAGCTTTCTTT. Protein product: CASSFRRQGALNTEAFF.